This T cell receptor (beta chain) was recovered during a study of blood T cells in healthy people across ages. The authors ran a second PCR of roughly 6 to 12 cycles using a sample-barcoded 5' primer and a J-beta primer mix. TCRdb passed the 5' RACE reads through MiXCR, listing each CDR3 protein once. This sample carries some 920,000 distinct CDR3 sequences, roughly 51% of them seen once, and the ten largest clones take over 20%. This clonotype was detected a few times. Per germline, CDR1 SGHTA and CDR2 FQGNSA. With 0 bases removed from V and 4 bases from J, the gap between germline ends came to 9 bases. The CDR3 is 14 residues long.

The chain combines TRBV7-2 with TRBJ1-2; tentative D call: TRBD1 (6 bases). This receptor was taken from an older woman in good health. Sequenced material: blood. CDR3 loop: CASSLATGTYGYTF. CDR3 coding DNA: TGTGCCAGCAGCTTAGCTACAGGGACCTATGGCTACACCTTC.